This record concerns one TCR beta chain sequence. What it recognizes is unknown. The source of the sample is a study of radiotherapy plus CTLA-4 blockade in lung cancer. Ipilimumab CTLA-4 blockade and focal radiation were given to patients with chemo-refractory metastatic non-small-cell lung cancer. The trim removed 4 bases at V and 8 bases at J, leaving 7 bases unmatched. The CDR3 runs 14 residues. The germline CDR1 and CDR2 sequences are SGHRS and YFSETQ. Overall study results and limits: Together with interferon-beta, which increased in serum after radiation, early dynamic changes in blood T cell clones were reportedly the best predictors of response.

Method: immunoSEQ multiplex PCR; TCRdb's copy keeps in-frame clones and lacks some. The sample carries approximately 89,000 clones, over 75% recorded once. The chain has TRBV5-1 and TRBJ2-1; 9 bases line up with TRBD2. The TCR was taken from a human donor with non-small cell lung cancer that progressed on radiotherapy plus ipilimumab. Source: peripheral blood, taken from a patient treated with radiotherapy plus ipilimumab. As DNA, the CDR3 is TGCGCCAGCAGCGCCGGACTAGCGTGGCATGAGCAGTTCTTC. Translated: CASSAGLAWHEQFF.